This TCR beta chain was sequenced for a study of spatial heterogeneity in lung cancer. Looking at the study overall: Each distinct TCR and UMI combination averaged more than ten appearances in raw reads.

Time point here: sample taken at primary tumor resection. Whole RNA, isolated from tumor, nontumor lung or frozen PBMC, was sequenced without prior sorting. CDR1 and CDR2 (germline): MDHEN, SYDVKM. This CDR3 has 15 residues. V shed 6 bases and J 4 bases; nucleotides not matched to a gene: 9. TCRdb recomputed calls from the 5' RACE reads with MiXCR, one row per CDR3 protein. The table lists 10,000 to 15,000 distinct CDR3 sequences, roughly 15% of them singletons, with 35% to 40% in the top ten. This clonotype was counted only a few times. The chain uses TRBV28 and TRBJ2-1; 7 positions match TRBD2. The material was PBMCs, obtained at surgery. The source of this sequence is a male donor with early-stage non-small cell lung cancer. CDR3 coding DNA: TGTGCCAGCAGACTCCCCGGGGGGACGTACAATGAGCAGTTCTTC. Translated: CASRLPGGTYNEQFF.